This is a list of T cell receptor beta chains from one sample in a study of response to subunit inactivated influenza vaccine. TCRdb recomputed calls from the RT-PCR reads with MiXCR, one row per CDR3 protein. Of roughly 670,000 distinct CDR3 sequences in the sample, 11% to 15% were seen once. Source: PBMCs from blood, taken less than 15 days before vaccination. The receptors were sampled from a man aged 50 to 60 who received an inactivated influenza vaccine. The CDR3 runs from the conserved cysteine through the conserved F or W. The D gene is left open where the match is weak. Size is omitted from some rows. Given values are once, few, many or a class for expanded clones.

abundance: -; j_gene: TRBJ2-4; d_gene: -; v_gene: TRBV6-1; CDR3aa: CASSEGLRVAKNIQYF; CDR3nt: TGTGCCAGCAGTGAGGGGTTAAGGGTAGCCAAAAACATTCAGTACTTC
abundance: many; j_gene: TRBJ1-1; d_gene: -; v_gene: TRBV27; CDR3aa: CASSLRAHTQFSREMNTEAFF; CDR3nt: TGTGCCAGCAGTTTAAGGGCCCATACACAGTTTTCCCGTGAGATGAACACTGAAGCTTTCTTT
abundance: -; j_gene: TRBJ2-3; d_gene: -; v_gene: TRBV5-1; CDR3aa: CASSFGSTGDTQYF; CDR3nt: TGCGCCAGCAGCTTCGGGAGTACAGGAGATACGCAGTATTTT
abundance: -; j_gene: TRBJ2-7; d_gene: TRBD2; v_gene: TRBV11-2; CDR3aa: CASSYTSGGLSYEQYF; CDR3nt: TGTGCCAGCAGCTACACTAGCGGGGGACTCTCCTACGAGCAGTACTTC
abundance: few; j_gene: TRBJ2-1; d_gene: TRBD2; v_gene: TRBV7-8; CDR3aa: CASSLGRLAGERGNEQFF; CDR3nt: TGTGCCAGCAGCTTAGGAAGACTAGCGGGAGAAAGGGGCAATGAGCAGTTCTTC
abundance: many; j_gene: TRBJ2-5; d_gene: -; v_gene: TRBV7-9; CDR3aa: CASSSSETQYF; CDR3nt: TGTGCCAGCAGCTCTTCGGAGACCCAGTACTTC
abundance: few; j_gene: TRBJ1-1; d_gene: -; v_gene: TRBV7-9; CDR3aa: CASSFNQGLTEAFF; CDR3nt: TGTGCCAGCAGCTTCAACCAGGGACTCACTGAAGCTTTCTTT
abundance: few; j_gene: TRBJ2-5; d_gene: -; v_gene: TRBV25-1; CDR3aa: CASSGRGGGLQATQYF; CDR3nt: TGTGCCAGCAGTGGAAGGGGGGGGGGGCTGCAAGCGACCCAGTACTTC
abundance: -; j_gene: TRBJ2-1; d_gene: -; v_gene: TRBV20-1; CDR3aa: CSARAGMVSDEQFF; CDR3nt: TGCAGTGCTAGAGCCGGGATGGTTTCGGATGAGCAGTTCTTC
abundance: few; j_gene: TRBJ1-1; d_gene: -; v_gene: TRBV6-5; CDR3aa: CASSYSGGPLTEAFF; CDR3nt: TGTGCCAGCAGTTACTCGGGGGGTCCCCTGACTGAAGCTTTCTTT
abundance: many; j_gene: TRBJ1-1; d_gene: TRBD1; v_gene: TRBV10-3; CDR3aa: CAISESKARDSEAFF; CDR3nt: TGTGCCATCAGTGAGTCGAAAGCCCGGGACAGTGAAGCTTTCTTT
abundance: few; j_gene: TRBJ2-5; d_gene: -; v_gene: TRBV20-1; CDR3aa: CSARDEWQNQETQYF; CDR3nt: TGCAGTGCTAGAGATGAATGGCAGAACCAAGAGACCCAGTACTTC
abundance: -; j_gene: TRBJ2-3; d_gene: -; v_gene: TRBV12-3/TRBV12-4; CDR3aa: CASSSFGVGTDTQYF; CDR3nt: TGTGCCAGCAGTTCCTTCGGGGTGGGTACAGATACGCAGTATTTT
abundance: few; j_gene: TRBJ2-3; d_gene: -; v_gene: TRBV9; CDR3aa: CASSVALAAGLHTDTQYF; CDR3nt: TGTGCCAGCAGCGTAGCTCTCGCGGCAGGGCTTCACACAGATACGCAGTATTTT
abundance: many; j_gene: TRBJ1-2; d_gene: -; v_gene: TRBV5-1; CDR3aa: CASSAYGAYGYTF; CDR3nt: TGCGCCAGCAGCGCCTACGGGGCCTATGGCTACACCTTC
abundance: once; j_gene: TRBJ2-7; d_gene: -; v_gene: TRBV12-3/TRBV12-4; CDR3aa: CASSWGPPSYEQYF; CDR3nt: TGTGCCAGCAGTTGGGGACCTCCGTCCTACGAGCAGTACTTC
abundance: few; j_gene: TRBJ1-4; d_gene: TRBD1; v_gene: TRBV5-1; CDR3aa: CASSLGTGGNEKLFF; CDR3nt: TGCGCCAGCAGCCTGGGGACAGGGGGAAATGAAAAACTGTTTTTT
abundance: -; j_gene: TRBJ2-2; d_gene: TRBD2; v_gene: TRBV5-1; CDR3aa: CASSLASGINTGELFF; CDR3nt: TGCGCCAGCAGCTTGGCTAGCGGGATAAACACCGGGGAGCTGTTTTTT
abundance: -; j_gene: TRBJ1-5; d_gene: -; v_gene: TRBV24-1; CDR3aa: CATAARGYGNQPQHF; CDR3nt: TGTGCCACCGCTGCACGAGGTTATGGCAATCAGCCCCAGCATTTT
abundance: -; j_gene: TRBJ2-6; d_gene: -; v_gene: TRBV11-2; CDR3aa: CASSSVFRGSDGANVLTF; CDR3nt: TGTGCCAGCAGCTCCGTCTTTCGTGGATCGGATGGGGCCAACGTCCTGACTTTC
abundance: -; j_gene: TRBJ2-7; d_gene: -; v_gene: TRBV20-1; CDR3aa: CSATTLGRGENEQYF; CDR3nt: TGCAGTGCTACCACCTTGGGACGCGGGGAGAACGAGCAGTACTTC
abundance: -; j_gene: TRBJ2-5; d_gene: TRBD1; v_gene: TRBV27; CDR3aa: CASSDRVGETQYF; CDR3nt: TGTGCCAGCAGCGACAGGGTGGGAGAGACCCAGTACTTC
abundance: few; j_gene: TRBJ2-5; d_gene: TRBD2; v_gene: TRBV28; CDR3aa: CASSWGLAGRETQYF; CDR3nt: TGTGCCAGCAGTTGGGGACTAGCGGGACGGGAGACCCAGTACTTC
abundance: few; j_gene: TRBJ2-2; d_gene: -; v_gene: TRBV24-1; CDR3aa: CATSATGSHTGELFF; CDR3nt: TGTGCCACCAGCGCTACAGGGTCCCACACCGGGGAGCTGTTTTTT
abundance: few; j_gene: TRBJ1-2; d_gene: TRBD1; v_gene: TRBV12-3/TRBV12-4; CDR3aa: CASSRRTGTGYTF; CDR3nt: TGTGCCAGCAGTCGCCGGACAGGTACTGGCTACACCTTC
abundance: many; j_gene: TRBJ1-2; d_gene: -; v_gene: TRBV5-1; CDR3aa: CASSLEGRDGYTF; CDR3nt: TGCGCCAGCAGCTTGGAAGGGCGGGATGGCTACACCTTC
abundance: many; j_gene: TRBJ2-7; d_gene: -; v_gene: TRBV10-3; CDR3aa: CAISGMTESYEQYF; CDR3nt: TGTGCCATCAGTGGGATGACAGAGTCCTACGAGCAGTACTTC
abundance: few; j_gene: TRBJ2-7; d_gene: TRBD2; v_gene: TRBV18; CDR3aa: CASSRMTSGGLEQYF; CDR3nt: TGTGCCAGCTCGCGGATGACTAGCGGGGGGCTCGAGCAGTACTTC
abundance: -; j_gene: TRBJ2-1; d_gene: TRBD1; v_gene: TRBV6-1; CDR3aa: CASSGWGQGPRQFF; CDR3nt: TGTGCCAGCAGTGGCTGGGGACAGGGCCCTCGGCAGTTCTTC
abundance: few; j_gene: TRBJ2-2; d_gene: -; v_gene: TRBV6-2/TRBV6-3; CDR3aa: CASSYEDGAGELFF; CDR3nt: TGTGCCAGCAGTTACGAGGATGGGGCCGGGGAGCTGTTTTTT
abundance: many; j_gene: TRBJ2-7; d_gene: TRBD2; v_gene: TRBV5-1; CDR3aa: CASSLHGEGLPYEQYF; CDR3nt: TGCGCCAGCAGCTTGCATGGGGAGGGCCTCCCCTACGAGCAGTACTTC
abundance: few; j_gene: TRBJ1-1; d_gene: TRBD1; v_gene: TRBV16; CDR3aa: CASSQVDRGTEAFF; CDR3nt: TGTGCCAGCAGCCAAGTGGACAGGGGAACTGAAGCTTTCTTT
abundance: few; j_gene: TRBJ1-2; d_gene: -; v_gene: TRBV20-1; CDR3aa: CSARDSSEQGSYGYTF; CDR3nt: TGCAGTGCTAGAGATTCAAGCGAGCAGGGAAGCTATGGCTACACCTTC
abundance: -; j_gene: TRBJ2-1; d_gene: -; v_gene: TRBV5-1; CDR3aa: CASSLVAGGLSSYNEQFF; CDR3nt: TGCGCCAGCAGCTTGGTTGCCGGGGGGCTCAGCTCCTACAATGAGCAGTTCTTC
abundance: few; j_gene: TRBJ2-3; d_gene: TRBD2; v_gene: TRBV12-3/TRBV12-4; CDR3aa: CASSFPLTSGLTDTQYF; CDR3nt: TGTGCCAGCAGTTTCCCCCTCACTAGCGGTCTCACAGATACGCAGTATTTT
abundance: few; j_gene: TRBJ2-7; d_gene: -; v_gene: TRBV6-1; CDR3aa: CASSLSTPAYEQYF; CDR3nt: TGTGCCAGCAGCTTGTCGACCCCAGCTTACGAGCAGTACTTC
abundance: few; j_gene: TRBJ2-7; d_gene: -; v_gene: TRBV18; CDR3aa: CASSYGFTAEQYF; CDR3nt: TGTGCCAGCTCATACGGGTTCACGGCCGAGCAGTACTTC
abundance: many; j_gene: TRBJ2-7; d_gene: TRBD1; v_gene: TRBV6-2/TRBV6-3; CDR3aa: CASSYSMDRGVEQYF; CDR3nt: TGTGCCAGCAGTTACTCGATGGACAGGGGCGTCGAGCAGTACTTC
abundance: -; j_gene: TRBJ2-2; d_gene: -; v_gene: TRBV20-1; CDR3aa: CSAVGPVKAYTGELFF; CDR3nt: TGCAGTGCTGTCGGACCCGTGAAGGCGTACACCGGGGAGCTGTTTTTT
abundance: few; j_gene: TRBJ2-7; d_gene: -; v_gene: TRBV4-2; CDR3aa: CASSQEPGRTYEQYF; CDR3nt: TGTGCCAGCAGCCAAGAGCCGGGCAGAACCTACGAGCAGTACTTC
abundance: -; j_gene: TRBJ1-1; d_gene: TRBD1; v_gene: TRBV12-3/TRBV12-4; CDR3aa: CASSLNWDSGQNTEAFF; CDR3nt: TGTGCCAGCAGTTTAAATTGGGACAGCGGACAGAACACTGAAGCTTTCTTT
abundance: -; j_gene: TRBJ2-2; d_gene: -; v_gene: TRBV5-1; CDR3aa: CASNIGARANTGELFF; CDR3nt: TGCGCCAGCAACATTGGGGCCAGGGCAAACACCGGGGAGCTGTTTTTT
abundance: -; j_gene: TRBJ2-7; d_gene: TRBD2; v_gene: TRBV6-1; CDR3aa: CASRQTAGGGYEQYF; CDR3nt: TGTGCCAGCAGACAAACAGCGGGAGGTGGCTACGAGCAGTACTTC
abundance: -; j_gene: TRBJ2-7; d_gene: TRBD2; v_gene: TRBV5-6; CDR3aa: CASSAFGGMHEQYF; CDR3nt: TGTGCCAGCAGCGCCTTCGGGGGGATGCACGAGCAGTACTTC
abundance: -; j_gene: TRBJ2-3; d_gene: TRBD2; v_gene: TRBV12-3/TRBV12-4; CDR3aa: CASSSTSGSTDTQYF; CDR3nt: TGTGCCAGCAGTTCGACTAGCGGGAGCACAGATACGCAGTATTTT
abundance: few; j_gene: TRBJ1-2; d_gene: -; v_gene: TRBV7-9; CDR3aa: CASSLVGSTYGYTF; CDR3nt: TGTGCCAGCAGCTTAGTTGGCAGCACCTATGGCTACACCTTC
abundance: few; j_gene: TRBJ2-1; d_gene: -; v_gene: TRBV15; CDR3aa: CATSRDQAGYNEQFF; CDR3nt: TGTGCCACCAGCAGAGATCAGGCAGGGTACAATGAGCAGTTCTTC
abundance: few; j_gene: TRBJ2-1; d_gene: -; v_gene: TRBV20-1; CDR3aa: CSARAISGGIGNEQFF; CDR3nt: TGCAGTGCTAGAGCTATTAGCGGAGGCATCGGAAATGAGCAGTTCTTC
abundance: few; j_gene: TRBJ2-3; d_gene: -; v_gene: TRBV6-2/TRBV6-3; CDR3aa: CASSYTSWIGADTQYF; CDR3nt: TGTGCCAGCAGCTACACTAGCTGGATAGGCGCAGATACGCAGTATTTT
abundance: -; j_gene: TRBJ1-1; d_gene: -; v_gene: TRBV5-6; CDR3aa: CASSFRGQNTEAFF; CDR3nt: TGTGCCAGCAGCTTTCGGGGACAGAACACTGAAGCTTTCTTT
abundance: -; j_gene: TRBJ2-1; d_gene: TRBD2; v_gene: TRBV27; CDR3aa: CASSFGTRNNEQFF; CDR3nt: TGTGCCAGCAGTTTTGGGACTAGAAACAATGAGCAGTTCTTC
abundance: -; j_gene: TRBJ2-3; d_gene: -; v_gene: TRBV12-3/TRBV12-4; CDR3aa: CASSLAAGLPTTQYF; CDR3nt: TGTGCCAGCAGTTTGGCGGCGGGACTTCCAACTACGCAGTATTTT
abundance: -; j_gene: TRBJ1-1; d_gene: -; v_gene: TRBV6-1; CDR3aa: CASRISTNTEAFF; CDR3nt: TGTGCCAGCAGGATATCAACGAACACTGAAGCTTTCTTT
abundance: -; j_gene: TRBJ2-5; d_gene: TRBD1; v_gene: TRBV4-3; CDR3aa: CASSQVGQEETQYF; CDR3nt: TGCGCCAGCAGCCAAGTGGGACAGGAAGAGACCCAGTACTTC